This T cell receptor (beta chain) derives from a study of T cells after yellow fever vaccination. Study outcomes and limitations: FACS-sorted repertoires could harbor abundant contaminating bulk-population clonotypes. Boosting was followed by the reappearance of most primary-vaccination clones (around 96% CD4, about 88% CD8).

This clonotype appeared a few times. Its target is unknown. Germline V gene sequence: CDR1 DFQATT, CDR2 SNEGSKA (reference sequence). J was trimmed by 4 bases and V by 4 bases; bases with no gene match: 9. CDR3 length: 14 amino acids. TCRdb re-analysed the 5' RACE reads in MiXCR, keeping a single row per CDR3 protein. The table records a few hundred thousand distinct CDR3 sequences, 2.5% to 3.5% of them present only once. The chain recombines TRBV20-1 with TRBJ1-2; 7 positions agree with TRBD1. The clonotype originates from a man between 18 and 29 years old who received the YFV17D yellow fever vaccine. The sequencing used CD4+ T cells sorted from PBMCs, collected 10 days after the yellow fever booster vaccination. CDR3 amino acids: CSATPQGPVYGYTF. CDR3 coding DNA: TGCAGTGCTACACCACAGGGGCCCGTCTATGGCTACACCTTC.